This TCR beta chain derives from a study of blood T cells in healthy people across ages. Study in general: About one barcoded beta molecule per two T cells came from capture by template switching.

The authors ran a second PCR of about 6 to 11 cycles using a sample-barcoded 5' primer and a J-beta primer mix. Samples each returned at least 3 million CDR3-containing paired-end reads. From the 5' RACE reads, TCRdb called clonotypes with MiXCR, one entry per CDR3 protein. The profile shows 1.5 million to 2 million distinct CDR3 sequences, 28% of them singletons. Germline V gene data show CDR1 as KGHDR and CDR2 as SFDVKD. This CDR3 is built from 16 residues. V was pared by 3 bases and J by 11 bases, with 15 bases of the junction left unmatched. The sequence came from a woman aged 25 to 39 in good health. The source material was blood. The chain uses TRBV24-1 and TRBJ2-5; TRBD2 matches at 9 bases. The DNA for the CDR3 is TGTGCCACCAGTGATCCCGGCGGGGGGGCCGTCCATGAGCAGTACTTC. Translation: CATSDPGGGAVHEQYF.